One sample yielded the 6 T cell receptor beta chains listed below, sequenced in a study of CD8 T cells in Susac syndrome. The RNA input was roughly 0.45 to 1 ug, and it was reverse transcribed with random hexamers. TCRdb reanalysed the immunoSEQ multiplex PCR reads using MiXCR and keeps one entry per CDR3 protein. The sample holds about 18,000 distinct CDR3 sequences, about 95% seen once. The sequenced material came from CD8+ T cells from PBMCs. The receptors were sampled from a human donor in good health.

This clonotype was counted a few times. The chain couples TRBV3-1 to TRBJ2-7; D unclear. V shed 1 base and J shed 0 bases, with 13 bases lying between them. CDR3 length: 16 residues. CDR1 and CDR2 from the germline V gene are LGHDT and YNNKEL (reference sequence). DNA of the CDR3: TGTGCCAGCAGCCAAGGCCCAGGAGAGAGCTCCTACGAGCAGTACTTC. This gives the protein CASSQGPGESSYEQYF.

The chain employs TRBV7-9 and TRBJ1-1, with D possibly TRBD1 on 6 matching bases. CDR3 length: 12 amino acids. Between the trimmed V and J ends, which lost 4 bases and 11 bases, there was a span of 14 bases. CDR1 is SEHNR, CDR2 FQNEAQ, per germline (reference sequence). CDR3 loop: CASSSDSLVAFF. DNA of the CDR3: TGTGCCAGCAGCTCGGACAGTCTTGTGGCTTTCTTT.

This clonotype was picked up one time. The chain uses TRBV28 and TRBJ1-1; D might be TRBD1 (6 bases). The CDR3 length is 16 residues. Germline CDR1 is MDHEN and CDR2 is SYDVKM. Deletions cut 7 bases from V and 2 bases from J, with 20 bases between. For the CDR3, the DNA is TGTGCCAGCATCAGGGGCGTCTATGCTCGCAACACTGAAGCTTTCTTT. It translates to CASIRGVYARNTEAFF.

The CDR3 coding sequence is TGTGCCAGCCAGGGACAGGGTAATTCACCCCTCCACTTT. It yields the protein CASQGQGNSPLHF. The rearrangement uses TRBV19 and TRBJ1-6; 9 bases agree with TRBD1. Germline V lookup: CDR1 LNHDA, CDR2 SQIVND (reference sequence). V lost 9 bases and J lost 6; bases outside the gene matches: 3. The CDR3 spans 13 residues.

The chain couples TRBV4-3 to TRBJ2-1, with 7 positions matching TRBD2. V lost 4 bases to trimming and J lost 3 bases; unmatched junction nucleotides: 6. Per germline, CDR1 LGHNA and CDR2 YSLEER. This CDR3 is built from 15 residues. CDR3 sequence reads: CASSRGGFGYNEQFF. In DNA form, the CDR3 reads TGCGCCAGCAGCCGGGGGGGGTTCGGCTACAATGAGCAGTTCTTC.

The J gene is TRBJ2-1, the V gene TRBV27; D possibly corresponds to TRBD2 (5 bases). The CDR3 contains 13 residues. The ends were cut back, 5 bases at V and 12 bases at J, with 17 bases in the middle. Germline values: CDR1 MNHEY, CDR2 SMNVEV (reference sequence). The CDR3 loop is CASSLDYRGGQFF. CDR3 nucleotides: TGTGCCAGCAGTCTTGACTACCGTGGCGGGCAGTTCTTC.